The source of this T cell receptor beta chain is a study of control samples from healthy donors and cancer patients. CDR1 KGHDR and CDR2 SFDVKD come from the germline V gene. The CDR3 sequence is 16 residues long. The V end lost 9 bases, the J end lost 1 base, and 15 bases lay between the germline ends. The protocol was immunoSEQ multiplex PCR, while the TCRdb copy is restricted to in-frame clones and leaves out a portion. The top ten hold approximately 14% of the sample, which has about 130,000 clones, roughly 94% seen once. This sequence joins TRBV24-1 and TRBJ1-6; a possible D gene is TRBD1 (5 bases). Material: PBMCs. The clonotype originates from a man aged 55 to 70 with colorectal cancer. The CDR3 region has the DNA TGTGCCACCCTGGAGGGGCAGGGTTCCTATAATTCACCCCTCCACTTT. Translated: CATLEGQGSYNSPLHF.